The 14 T cell receptor beta chains below come from one sample, sequenced in a study of metastatic and nonmetastatic thyroid tumors. Before thyroid surgery, none of the patients had received any treatment. TCRdb re-called the PCR reads with MiXCR. The top ten clones hold about 18% of a sample with 30,000 to 40,000 clones, more than 15% of them seen once. The sequenced sample consisted of blood. These receptor sequences come from a female donor with papillary thyroid cancer or a benign thyroid nodule (not recorded which). Some clones in this sample may be carry-over from other donors' samples.

This clone came up many times. The chain joins TRBV3-1 to TRBJ2-7; D not certain. V lost 5 bases and J 5 bases, leaving 13 bases between the germline ends. The CDR3 has 13 amino acids. The germline V gene has CDR1 LGHDT and CDR2 YNNKEL (reference sequence). CDR3 sequence: CASSFRSGDEQYF. CDR3 DNA: TGTGCCAGCAGCTTCAGGTCTGGGGACGAGCAGTACTTC.

As for this clone: Sequence at one end of the junction differs from germline and may be a read error. The chain joins TRBV5-1 to TRBJ2-1; 7 bases align to TRBD2. There are 15 residues in the CDR3. The germline gives CDR1 SGHRS, CDR2 YFSETQ. The CDR3 DNA follows: TGCGCCAGCGGCTTGGATCTAGCGGTAAACAATGAGCAGTTCTTC. Translating it yields CASGLDLAVNNEQFF.

A few counts support this clone. The rearrangement links TRBV7-2 to TRBJ2-7; TRBD1 is a possible D gene (6 bases). V shed 7 bases and J shed 6 bases, with 13 bases lying between them. The CDR3 is 12 residues long. Germline V gives CDR1 SGHTA, CDR2 FQGNSA. This chain's CDR3 is CASISGVAEQYF. For the CDR3, the DNA is TGTGCCAGCATCTCAGGGGTAGCCGAGCAGTACTTC.

This clone has just a few counts. A much bigger clone sits one base away, suggesting this may be a read error. This chain uses TRBV10-1 with TRBJ1-5; D possibly corresponds to TRBD1 (6 bases). CDR1 and CDR2 from the germline V gene are WNHNN and SYGVQD (reference sequence). The CDR3 extends over 16 amino acids. The ends were cut back, 2 bases at V and 5 bases at J, with 16 bases in the middle. As DNA, the CDR3 is TGCGCCAGCAGTGAGCTGGTGGGGGGCGAGGATCAGCCCCAGCATTTT. As protein: CASSELVGGEDQPQHF.

The gene calls are TRBV7-9 and TRBJ2-7, with D maybe TRBD1 (5 bases). Germline lookup yields CDR1 SEHNR and CDR2 FQNEAQ (reference sequence). The CDR3 consists of 13 residues. Trimming shortened V by 10 bases and J by 6 bases, and 19 bases separated the two germline ends. As DNA, the CDR3 is TGTGCCATCATCTTAGCAGGGCAGAGCGAGCAGTACTTC. It codes for CAIILAGQSEQYF.

On this clone itself: This may be a read error: a much more frequent sequence differs by one nucleotide. In the same sample, other DNA sequences code for this CDR3. This chain uses TRBV18 with TRBJ2-2; D call uncertain. CDR1 is KGHSH and CDR2 is LQKENI in the germline V gene. V lost 0 bases and J 0 bases, leaving 11 bases between the germline ends. The CDR3 has 17 residues. CDR3 amino acids: CASSPPHPETNTGELFF. In DNA form, the CDR3 reads TGTGCCAGCTCACCACCTCATCCGGAGACGAACACCGGGGAGCTGTTTTTT. The full variable domain, rest sourced from reference TRBV18 and TRBJ2-2, is NAGVMQNPRHLVRRRGQEARLRCSPMKGHSHVYWYRQLPEEGLKFMVYLQKENIIDESGMPKERFSAEFPKEGPSILRIQQVVRGDSAAYFCASSPPHPETNTGELFFGEGSRLTVL.

The J gene is TRBJ2-7, the V gene TRBV7-2, with TRBD1 identical over 10 bases. Germline values: CDR1 SGHTA, CDR2 FQGNSA. The CDR3 length is 15 residues. V gave up 5 bases and J gave up 5 bases; unmatched junction bases: 9. CDR3 coding DNA: TGTGCCAGCAGCCCTCTGGACAGGGGGTCGGACGAGCAGTACTTC. Amino acid sequence: CASSPLDRGSDEQYF.

This clone was picked up many times. This rearrangement joins TRBV19 to TRBJ1-3, with D possibly being TRBD1 (5 bases). CDR1 is LNHDA, CDR2 SQIVND, per germline (reference sequence). Trimming removed 3 bases at V and 1 base at J, with 10 bases between. The length of the CDR3 is 15 residues. DNA of the CDR3: TGTGCCAGTAGTATCGTAGGGACGTCTGGAAACACCATATATTTT. Translating it yields CASSIVGTSGNTIYF.

As for this clone: Given a much more abundant clone one base away, this may be a read error. This sequence joins TRBV13 and TRBJ2-2; D is ambiguous. This CDR3 is 14 amino acids long. Per the germline V gene, CDR1 is PRHDT and CDR2 is FYEKMQ (reference sequence). The chain's CDR3 is CAISLTLNTGELFF. The CDR3 DNA is TGTGCCATCAGCTTAACCCTGAACACCGGGGAGCTGTTTTTT.

This clone has ten or more counts. V is TRBV7-8 and J is TRBJ1-1; D perhaps matches TRBD1 (5 bases). The CDR3 is made up of 16 amino acids. Trimming removed 2 bases at V and 0 bases at J, with 13 bases between. The germline V gene encodes CDR1 SGHVS and CDR2 FQNEAQ. The CDR3 sequence: CASSLQAGRMNTEAFF. As DNA, the CDR3 is TGTGCCAGCAGCTTACAGGCAGGGCGTATGAACACTGAAGCTTTCTTT.

This clone was counted many times. This chain links TRBV20-1 with TRBJ1-6, with a possible D match to TRBD1 (6 bases). Per the germline V gene, CDR1 is DFQATT and CDR2 is SNEGSKA (reference sequence). V dropped 5 bases and J dropped 6 bases, with 14 bases sitting between them. CDR3 size: 14 residues. The CDR3 reads CSAEIRGSNSPLHF. The CDR3 DNA is TGCAGTGCTGAGATCAGGGGTAGTAATTCACCCCTCCACTTT.

The V call is TRBV2, the J call TRBJ2-1, with TRBD1 matching 7 bases. The CDR3 covers 16 residues. Trimming at V came to 1 base and at J to 4 bases, leaving 7 bases not matched to a gene. Germline lookup yields CDR1 SNHLY and CDR2 FYNNEI. The CDR3 DNA is TGTGCCAGCAGTGAAGGACCGGGACAGAGTTACAATGAGCAGTTCTTC. Residues: CASSEGPGQSYNEQFF.

This clone is judged medium-sized (0.01 to 0.1%). V and J are TRBV6-1 and TRBJ2-7, with D perhaps being TRBD1 or TRBD2 (6 bases each). V was clipped by 5 bases and J by 5 bases, with 19 bases between them. Germline CDR1 MNHNS, CDR2 SASEGT. There are 15 residues in the CDR3. In DNA form, the CDR3 reads TGTGCCAGCAGTCCTTCTGAGGGGGGCTTCAACGAGCAGTACTTC. Translation gives CASSPSEGGFNEQYF.

In its sample, this clone was seen many times. V gene TRBV4-3 combines with J gene TRBJ2-6; 7 bases are shared with TRBD1. V was clipped by 0 bases and J by 4 bases; unmatched bases: 3. The CDR3 runs to 16 residues. CDR1 and CDR2 from the germline V gene are LGHNA and YSLEER. The CDR3 sequence is CASSQEGGRGANVLTF. For the CDR3, the DNA is TGCGCCAGCAGCCAAGAAGGGGGCCGCGGGGCCAACGTCCTGACTTTC.